This TCR beta chain was found in a study of T cell responses to AZD1222 COVID-19 vaccine. Study outcomes and limitations: Regions 160-218 and 743-854 dominated among vaccine-associated CD4 TCRs spanning spike. Donors were mostly white British, more females; clonal diversity possibly underestimated.

Trimming removed 8 bases from V and 2 bases from J, with 22 bases in between. The CDR3 is 17 residues long. Germline V gene lookup returns CDR1 SNHLY and CDR2 FYNNEI. Data came from immunoSEQ multiplex PCR; TCRdb stores just in-frame clones and leaves some out. The repertoire holds about 93,000 clones, 80% to 90% seen once, with roughly 2.7% in the top ten. Pooling of second doses given at about 4 or about 12 weeks was done. With respect to this clone: What it recognizes is unknown.

The material was peripheral blood, obtained 28 days after the second AZD1222 dose. This clonotype originated in an adult who received the AZD1222 COVID-19 vaccine. The chain couples TRBV2 to TRBJ1-5, with a tentative D call TRBD1 (5 bases). CDR3 nucleotides: TGTGCCAGCCGTTACGCCCCCTACTCGGGGGGCAATCAGCCCCAGCATTTT. It codes for CASRYAPYSGGNQPQHF.